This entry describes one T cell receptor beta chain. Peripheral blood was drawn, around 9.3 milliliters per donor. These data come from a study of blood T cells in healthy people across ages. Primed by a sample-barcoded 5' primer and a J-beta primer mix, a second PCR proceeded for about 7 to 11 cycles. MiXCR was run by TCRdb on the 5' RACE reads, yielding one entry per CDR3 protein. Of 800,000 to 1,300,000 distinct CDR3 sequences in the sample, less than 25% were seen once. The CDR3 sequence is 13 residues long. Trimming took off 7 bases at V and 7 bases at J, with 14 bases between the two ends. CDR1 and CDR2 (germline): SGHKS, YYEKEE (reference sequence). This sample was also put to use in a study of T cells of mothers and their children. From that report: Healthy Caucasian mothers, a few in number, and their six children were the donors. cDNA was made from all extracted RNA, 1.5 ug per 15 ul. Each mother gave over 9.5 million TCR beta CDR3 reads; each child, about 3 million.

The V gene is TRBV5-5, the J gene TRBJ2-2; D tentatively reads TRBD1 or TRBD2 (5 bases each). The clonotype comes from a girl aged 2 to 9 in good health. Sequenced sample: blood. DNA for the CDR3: TGTGCCAGCCTCGGGGCACTTGACGGGGAGCTGTTTTTT. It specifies CASLGALDGELFF.